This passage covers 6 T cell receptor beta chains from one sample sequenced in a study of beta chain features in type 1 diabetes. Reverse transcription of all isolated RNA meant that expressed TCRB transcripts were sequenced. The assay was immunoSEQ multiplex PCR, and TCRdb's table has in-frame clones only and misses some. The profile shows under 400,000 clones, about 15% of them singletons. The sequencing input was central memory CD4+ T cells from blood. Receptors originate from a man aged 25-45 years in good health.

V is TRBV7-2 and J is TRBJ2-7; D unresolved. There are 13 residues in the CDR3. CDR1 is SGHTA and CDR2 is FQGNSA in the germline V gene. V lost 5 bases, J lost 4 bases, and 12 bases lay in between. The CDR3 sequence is CASSHLRSYEQYV. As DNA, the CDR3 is TGTGCCAGCAGCCACCTTCGCAGTTACGAGCAGTACGTC.

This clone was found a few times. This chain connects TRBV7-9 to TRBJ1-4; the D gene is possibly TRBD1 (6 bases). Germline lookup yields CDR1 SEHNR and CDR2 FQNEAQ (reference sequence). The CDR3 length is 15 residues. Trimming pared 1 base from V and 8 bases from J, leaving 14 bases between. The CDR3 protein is CASSLVEAGAEKLFF. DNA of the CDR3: TGTGCCAGCAGCTTAGTCGAGGCAGGGGCGGAAAAACTGTTTTTT.

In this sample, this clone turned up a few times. The CDR3 DNA reads as TGTGCCAGCAGCTTAGTACAGGGGACTTATGGCTACACCTTC. It translates to CASSLVQGTYGYTF. J is TRBJ1-2 and V is TRBV5-6; 7 bases are a match to TRBD1. CDR1 is SGHDT and CDR2 is YYEEEE in the germline V gene. The trim removed 2 bases at V and 5 bases at J, leaving 6 bases unmatched. CDR3 size: 14 residues.

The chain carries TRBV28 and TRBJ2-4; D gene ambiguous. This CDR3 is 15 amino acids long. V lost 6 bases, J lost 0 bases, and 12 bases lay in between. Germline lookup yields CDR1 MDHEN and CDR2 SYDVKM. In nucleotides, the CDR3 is TGTGCCAGCAGCTCTCAACTGGGAGCCAAAAACATTCAGTACTTC. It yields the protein CASSSQLGAKNIQYF.

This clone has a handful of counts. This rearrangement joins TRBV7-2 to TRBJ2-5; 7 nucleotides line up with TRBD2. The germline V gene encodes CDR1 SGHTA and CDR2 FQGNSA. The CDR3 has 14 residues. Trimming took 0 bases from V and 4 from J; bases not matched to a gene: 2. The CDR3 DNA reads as TGTGCCAGCAGCTTAGCGGGGGGGTTAGAGACCCAGTACTTC. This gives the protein CASSLAGGLETQYF.

CDR3 in DNA: TGTGCCAGCAGCTTAGGGGCCTCATTCAATGAGCAGTTCTTC. Translation: CASSLGASFNEQFF. V and J are TRBV7-9 and TRBJ2-1; D is undetermined. The germline V gene has CDR1 SEHNR and CDR2 FQNEAQ (reference sequence). CDR3 length: 14 residues. Trimming removed 1 base at V and 6 bases at J, with 10 bases between.